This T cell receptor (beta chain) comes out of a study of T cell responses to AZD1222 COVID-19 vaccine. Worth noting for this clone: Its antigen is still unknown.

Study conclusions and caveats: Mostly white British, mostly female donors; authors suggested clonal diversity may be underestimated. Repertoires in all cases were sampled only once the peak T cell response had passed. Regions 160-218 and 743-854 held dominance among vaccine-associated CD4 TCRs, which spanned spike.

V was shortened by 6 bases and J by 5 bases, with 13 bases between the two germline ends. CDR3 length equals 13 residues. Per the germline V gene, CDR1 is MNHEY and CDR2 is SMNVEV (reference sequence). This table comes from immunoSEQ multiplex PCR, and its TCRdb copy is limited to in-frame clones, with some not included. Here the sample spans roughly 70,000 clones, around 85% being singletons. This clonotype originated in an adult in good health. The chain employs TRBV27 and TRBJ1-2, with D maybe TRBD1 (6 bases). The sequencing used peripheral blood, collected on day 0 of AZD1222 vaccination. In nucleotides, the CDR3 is TGTGCCAGCAGCCCCTCAGGGGTGTATGGCTACACCTTC. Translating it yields CASSPSGVYGYTF.